These T cell receptor beta chains were read from a single sample in a study of blood T cell repertoires in COVID-19. Profiled with immunoSEQ multiplex PCR; TCRdb holds only in-frame clones, not every one. The sample holds tens of thousands of clones; about nine tenths are singletons and the top ten take about 6.5%. The specimen was peripheral blood. The source is a human donor in a cohort sampled during active COVID-19. Each CDR3 is given with its conserved first and last residue. A D gene is named only where the DNA matches it firmly. Size values are once, few and many counts, or a class for expanded clones, and some rows have none.

abundance	d_gene	len	v_gene	j_gene	CDR3aa	CDR3nt
-	-	12	TRBV19	TRBJ2-4	CASTGHQNIQYF	TGTGCCAGTACTGGACACCAAAACATTCAGTACTTC
few	TRBD1	17	TRBV11-2	TRBJ1-1	CASTTTGGAPQDTEAFF	TGTGCCAGCACCACCACAGGGGGCGCCCCGCAGGACACTGAAGCTTTCTTT
-	TRBD1	15	TRBV5-6	TRBJ1-2	CASSRKGGASYGYTF	TGTGCCAGCAGCAGAAAAGGGGGCGCGAGCTATGGCTACACCTTC
-	TRBD1	15	TRBV24-1	TRBJ2-1	CATSDPYRGRNEQFF	TGTGCCACCAGTGATCCCTACAGGGGGCGAAATGAGCAGTTCTTC
-	-	16	TRBV28	TRBJ1-2	CASSSSDSLVNYGYTF	TGTGCCAGCAGTTCTTCCGACAGCCTAGTAAACTATGGCTACACCTTC
-	-	15	TRBV5-1	TRBJ1-1	CASSLVGAENTEAFF	TGCGCCAGCAGCTTGGTAGGAGCTGAGAACACTGAAGCTTTCTTT
-	TRBD1	16	TRBV5-1	TRBJ2-5	CASSLRADRAQETQYF	TGCGCCAGCAGCTTGAGGGCCGACAGGGCCCAAGAGACCCAGTACTTC
-	-	18	TRBV5-6	TRBJ2-6	CASSLILGQTSGANVLTF	TGTGCCAGCAGCTTGATTTTGGGGCAGACGTCCGGGGCCAACGTCCTGACTTTC
-	TRBD1	15	TRBV7-6	TRBJ2-3	CASSYRQGYTDTQYF	TGTGCCAGCAGTTACCGACAGGGGTACACAGATACGCAGTATTTT
-	TRBD1	16	TRBV10-3	TRBJ2-1	CAISESIDRDGNEQFF	TGTGCCATCAGTGAGTCCATTGACAGGGATGGCAATGAGCAGTTCTTC
-	TRBD1	16	TRBV4-1	TRBJ2-1	CASSLPTGVPYNEQFF	TGCGCCAGCAGCCTACCGACAGGGGTGCCCTACAATGAGCAGTTCTTC
-	-	15	TRBV11-2	TRBJ1-4	CASSLRGATNEKLFF	TGTGCCAGCAGCTTACGGGGTGCAACTAATGAAAAACTGTTTTTT
-	TRBD2	16	TRBV10-3	TRBJ2-1	CAISASGAGGQNEQFF	TGTGCCATCAGCGCCTCTGGAGCGGGGGGGCAAAATGAGCAGTTCTTC
-	TRBD2	14	TRBV28	TRBJ2-7	CASRGLAGSYEQYF	TGTGCCAGCAGGGGACTAGCGGGGTCCTACGAGCAGTACTTC
-	-	15	TRBV5-1	TRBJ2-1	CASSLSLQSYNEQFF	TGCGCCAGCAGCTTGAGCTTACAGTCCTACAATGAGCAGTTCTTC
-	-	16	TRBV5-1	TRBJ2-2	CASSPRGSSYTGELFF	TGCGCCAGCAGCCCGCGCGGCTCGTCTTACACCGGGGAGCTGTTTTTT
-	TRBD2	15	TRBV9	TRBJ2-1	CASSVGLAGGAEQFF	TGTGCCAGCAGCGTAGGACTAGCGGGAGGAGCTGAGCAGTTCTTC
few	-	12	TRBV6-5	TRBJ1-1	CASRDRSTEAFF	TGTGCCAGCAGAGACAGGAGCACTGAAGCTTTCTTT
-	TRBD2	16	TRBV19	TRBJ2-3	CASSRGGRFSTDTQYF	TGTGCCAGTAGTAGGGGGGGAAGATTTAGCACAGATACGCAGTATTTT
once	TRBD1	15	TRBV18	TRBJ2-7	CASSLSGQGPYEQYF	TGTGCCAGCTCACTAAGCGGACAGGGGCCCTACGAGCAGTACTTC
-	-	15	TRBV6-5	TRBJ2-1	CASTGVWGVYNEQFF	TGTGCCAGCACGGGGGTATGGGGGGTCTACAATGAGCAGTTCTTC
-	-	12	TRBV6-5	TRBJ2-7	CASTDSLYEQYF	TGTGCCAGCACAGACAGCCTGTACGAGCAGTACTTC
-	-	12	TRBV2	TRBJ1-1	CASSQENTEAFF	TGTGCCAGCAGTCAGGAAAACACTGAAGCTTTCTTT
-	-	12	TRBV5-1	TRBJ2-7	CASSGQDYEQYF	TGCGCCAGCAGCGGACAAGACTACGAGCAGTACTTC
-	TRBD1	15	TRBV29-1	TRBJ1-2	CSVEPGQGLVYGYTF	TGCAGCGTTGAACCAGGACAGGGCTTGGTATATGGCTACACCTTC
-	TRBD1	15	TRBV18	TRBJ2-7	CASSPRDRASYEQYF	TGTGCCAGCTCACCACGGGACAGGGCTTCCTACGAGCAGTACTTC
-	-	14	TRBV5-1	TRBJ2-7	CASSDGRGPYEQYF	TGCGCCAGCAGCGACGGCCGGGGTCCCTACGAGCAGTACTTC
-	TRBD1	13	TRBV3-1/TRBV3-2	TRBJ2-7	CASSLDRAYEQYF	TGTGCCAGCAGCCTCGACAGGGCCTACGAGCAGTACTTC
-	-	17	TRBV5-1	TRBJ2-6	CASSLGQPSSGANVLTF	TGCGCCAGCAGCTTGGGACAGCCCAGCTCTGGGGCCAACGTCCTGACTTTC
-	-	15	TRBV5-5	TRBJ1-1	CASSLSAGLNTEAFF	TGTGCCAGCAGCTTGTCCGCGGGCTTGAACACTGAAGCTTTCTTT
once	TRBD1	18	TRBV5-1	TRBJ2-2	CASSLAEGGSPTPGELFF	TGCGCCAGCAGCTTGGCCGAAGGGGGCAGCCCTACACCCGGAGAGCTGTTTTTT
once	-	17	TRBV6-1	TRBJ1-4	CASSGRGGRPEEEKLFF	TGTGCCAGCAGTGGGAGGGGGGGGCGCCCCGAGGAGGAAAAACTGTTTTTT
once	-	14	TRBV7-9	TRBJ1-3	CASSLGPSGNTIYF	TGTGCCAGCAGCTTAGGGCCCTCTGGAAACACCATATATTTT
-	-	14	TRBV7-8	TRBJ2-7	CASSLGHLSYEQYF	TGTGCCAGCAGCCTGGGACACCTTTCCTACGAGCAGTACTTC
-	TRBD1	19	TRBV5-1	TRBJ2-1	CASSSRQGASGKGGNEQFF	TGCGCCAGCAGCTCCCGACAGGGGGCGAGTGGGAAGGGTGGCAATGAGCAGTTCTTC
-	-	14	TRBV3-1/TRBV3-2	TRBJ1-2	CASSQGQINYGYTF	TGTGCCAGCAGCCAAGGACAGATTAACTATGGCTACACCTTC
-	-	13	TRBV5-6	TRBJ2-1	CASSLLIYNEQFF	TGTGCCAGCAGCTTGTTAATTTACAATGAGCAGTTCTTC
-	-	15	TRBV21-1	TRBJ1-1	CASSRGQGVNTEAFF	TGTGCCAGCAGCAGGGGACAGGGAGTGAACACTGAAGCTTTCTTT
-	-	16	TRBV28	TRBJ1-3	CASSLGYRASGNTIYF	TGTGCCAGCAGTTTGGGATACAGGGCCTCTGGAAACACCATATATTTT
-	-	14	TRBV19	TRBJ1-1	CASSIAAGVTEAFF	TGTGCCAGTAGTATAGCGGCAGGGGTCACTGAAGCTTTCTTT
-	TRBD1	15	TRBV7-2	TRBJ1-3	CASSLVGTGGNTIYF	TGTGCCAGCAGCTTAGTCGGGACAGGAGGAAACACCATATATTTT
-	TRBD1	17	TRBV7-8	TRBJ1-1	CASSLAPQLTGGAEAFF	TGTGCCAGCAGCTTAGCCCCCCAGTTGACAGGGGGAGCTGAAGCTTTCTTT
-	TRBD1	15	TRBV9	TRBJ2-7	CASSALSGTVYEQYF	TGTGCCAGCAGCGCCCTTTCCGGGACAGTCTACGAGCAGTACTTC
few	-	16	TRBV19	TRBJ1-1	CASRGGLVDMNTEAFF	TGTGCCAGTAGGGGAGGACTGGTCGATATGAACACTGAAGCTTTCTTT
-	-	14	TRBV10-3	TRBJ2-7	CAISDGKGGYEQYF	TGTGCCATCAGTGATGGAAAAGGGGGCTACGAGCAGTACTTC
-	-	15	TRBV27	TRBJ2-7	CASRRGTASSYEQYF	TGTGCCAGCAGACGGGGGACGGCAAGCTCCTACGAGCAGTACTTC
-	TRBD2	15	TRBV5-1	TRBJ2-1	CASSLTSGGYNEQFF	TGCGCCAGCAGCTTAACTAGCGGGGGTTACAATGAGCAGTTCTTC